These T cell receptor beta chains were read from a single sample in a study of T-cell reconstitution after alpha-beta-depleted transplantation in children. Using its own MiXCR run on the PCR reads, TCRdb lists one record per CDR3 protein. The repertoire holds about 340,000 distinct CDR3 sequences, with about an eighth as singletons. Sequencing was performed on PBMCs, taken from the stem cell graft. Receptors were obtained from a human donor who donated a stem cell graft to a child with Fanconi anemia. The CDR3 runs from the conserved cysteine through the conserved F or W. A D gene is named only where the DNA matches it firmly. Clone size appears in some rows only: once, few, many, or a class for an expanded clone.

TRBD1	TRBJ2-1	-	TRBV5-6	CASTLASDRVRSEQFF	TGTGCCAGCACCCTCGCGTCGGACAGGGTCCGTTCTGAGCAGTTCTTC
-	TRBJ2-3	-	TRBV12-5	CASGWGPSTDTQYF	TGTGCTAGTGGTTGGGGGCCTAGCACAGATACGCAGTATTTT
-	TRBJ1-5	-	TRBV3-1	CASSQGGQGNQPQHF	TGTGCCAGCAGCCAAGGAGGTCAAGGCAATCAGCCCCAGCATTTT
-	TRBJ2-1	many	TRBV13	CASSPRGASYNEQFF	TGTGCCAGCAGCCCCAGGGGGGCCTCATACAATGAGCAGTTCTTC
TRBD1	TRBJ2-2	-	TRBV5-1	CASTGQGATGELFF	TGCGCCAGTACCGGACAGGGGGCCACCGGGGAGCTGTTTTTT
TRBD1	TRBJ1-4	-	TRBV5-1	CASSLAGGGEKLFF	TGCGCCAGCAGCTTGGCAGGGGGAGGTGAAAAACTGTTTTTT
TRBD1	TRBJ2-3	many	TRBV29-1	CSVTGTGASTDTQYF	TGCAGCGTCACCGGGACAGGGGCTAGTACAGATACGCAGTATTTT
TRBD1	TRBJ2-2	-	TRBV9	CASSVGVETGRTGELFF	TGTGCCAGCAGCGTAGGGGTTGAGACAGGGCGCACCGGGGAGCTGTTTTTT
-	TRBJ2-6	few	TRBV10-3	CATPRTVLSSGANVLTF	TGTGCCACCCCTCGGACAGTTTTATCCTCTGGGGCCAACGTCCTGACTTTC
-	TRBJ1-1	-	TRBV20-1	CSAIPDRNTEAFF	TGCAGTGCTATCCCGGACAGGAACACTGAAGCTTTCTTT
-	TRBJ2-3	few	TRBV3-1	CASSSFGTDTQYF	TGTGCCAGCAGTAGTTTTGGCACAGATACGCAGTATTTT
TRBD2	TRBJ2-5	few	TRBV7-2	CASSRLWRGGQETQYF	TGTGCCAGCAGCCGGTTGTGGCGGGGGGGACAAGAGACCCAGTACTTC
-	TRBJ1-5	few	TRBV7-8	CASSLVLGSNQPQHF	TGTGCCAGCAGCTTAGTTCTGGGAAGCAATCAGCCCCAGCATTTT
-	TRBJ1-1	few	TRBV13	CASPGDTLNTEAFF	TGTGCCAGCCCCGGGGATACTCTAAACACTGAAGCTTTCTTT
-	TRBJ1-1	many	TRBV12-3/TRBV12-4	CASSPGPSENEAFF	TGTGCCAGCAGCCCAGGTCCCTCGGAGAATGAAGCTTTCTTT
-	TRBJ2-5	many	TRBV7-9	CASSANEAQYF	TGTGCCAGCAGCGCGAACGAGGCCCAGTACTTC
-	TRBJ2-1	-	TRBV12-3/TRBV12-4	CATRGPPLNEQFF	TGTGCCACGAGGGGCCCCCCCCTAAATGAGCAGTTCTTC
TRBD1	TRBJ1-2	-	TRBV12-3/TRBV12-4	CASSDPTGGFYGYTF	TGTGCCAGCAGTGACCCGACAGGGGGCTTCTATGGCTACACCTTC
-	TRBJ2-3	once	TRBV7-6	CASSRTRVADTQYF	TGTGCCAGCAGCAGGACGAGGGTAGCAGATACGCAGTATTTT
TRBD1	TRBJ1-1	few	TRBV6-2/TRBV6-3	CASSRQGGRGTEAFF	TGTGCCAGCAGCCGACAGGGAGGTAGGGGCACTGAAGCTTTCTTT
-	TRBJ1-6	few	TRBV11-2	CASSLLRLGSPLHF	TGTGCCAGCAGCTTACTAAGATTGGGCTCACCCCTCCACTTT
-	TRBJ1-5	few	TRBV28	CASSSGPWGQPQHF	TGTGCCAGCTCTAGCGGCCCTTGGGGTCAGCCCCAGCATTTT
-	TRBJ1-1	-	TRBV20-1	CSARLGSPNTEAFF	TGCAGTGCTAGGTTAGGGTCGCCGAACACTGAAGCTTTCTTT
-	TRBJ2-7	many	TRBV29-1	CSVSGTAHYEQYF	TGCAGCGTGTCCGGGACGGCGCACTACGAGCAGTACTTC
-	TRBJ2-1	many	TRBV7-9	CASSLEAGEQFF	TGTGCCAGCAGCTTAGAGGCAGGAGAGCAGTTCTTC
-	TRBJ1-4	few	TRBV5-1	CASSLGRGFREKLFF	TGCGCCAGCAGCTTGGGCAGGGGATTTCGAGAAAAACTGTTTTTT
-	TRBJ2-2	many	TRBV6-4	CASSVDSTGELFF	TGTGCCAGCAGTGTAGATTCCACCGGGGAGCTGTTTTTT
-	TRBJ1-1	-	TRBV19	CASNFGENTEAFF	TGTGCCAGTAATTTCGGGGAAAACACTGAAGCTTTCTTT
TRBD1	TRBJ2-2	many	TRBV12-3/TRBV12-4	CASSFTSSRTGPNTGELFF	TGTGCCAGCAGTTTCACCAGCTCTCGGACAGGGCCGAACACCGGGGAGCTGTTTTTT
-	TRBJ2-3	few	TRBV7-2	CASSPELGRDTQYF	TGTGCCAGCAGCCCCGAACTGGGCCGAGATACGCAGTATTTT
-	TRBJ2-1	-	TRBV24-1	CATSAARGGRNEQFF	TGTGCCACCAGTGCAGCCAGGGGGGGAAGGAATGAGCAGTTCTTC
TRBD1	TRBJ2-7	-	TRBV7-8	CASSLGATGKEQYF	TGTGCCAGCAGCTTAGGGGCGACAGGGAAGGAGCAGTACTTC
-	TRBJ2-1	-	TRBV24-1	CATSDPGTSYNEQFF	TGTGCCACCAGTGATCCAGGAACAAGTTACAATGAGCAGTTCTTC
-	TRBJ1-1	few	TRBV25-1	CASQPQGNTEAFF	TGTGCCAGCCAACCGCAGGGGAACACTGAAGCTTTCTTT
-	TRBJ2-1	few	TRBV3-1	CASSQDPQGTPNEQFF	TGTGCCAGCAGCCAAGACCCCCAGGGGACCCCTAATGAGCAGTTCTTC
-	TRBJ1-1	-	TRBV3-1	CASSPILGRQQNTEAFF	TGTGCCAGCAGCCCCATTTTGGGCCGACAGCAGAACACTGAAGCTTTCTTT
TRBD1	TRBJ2-3	many	TRBV29-1	CSVRTGGSTDTQYF	TGCAGCGTGCGGACAGGGGGATCGACAGATACGCAGTATTTT
-	TRBJ2-5	-	TRBV20-1	CSAGYRDQETQYF	TGCAGTGCTGGTTACAGGGACCAAGAGACCCAGTACTTC
TRBD2	TRBJ2-3	-	TRBV20-1	CSARPGTSDGSTDTQYF	TGCAGTGCTAGACCAGGGACTAGCGATGGTAGCACAGATACGCAGTATTTT
-	TRBJ1-6	-	TRBV11-2	CASTFSANSPLHF	TGTGCCAGCACCTTCTCCGCTAATTCACCCCTCCACTTT
-	TRBJ2-7	few	TRBV7-2	CASSLALRDEQYF	TGTGCCAGCAGCTTAGCCCTCAGGGACGAGCAGTACTTC
-	TRBJ2-1	-	TRBV4-3	CASSQGTGTYNEQFF	TGCGCCAGCAGCCAAGGTACGGGTACCTACAATGAGCAGTTCTTC
-	TRBJ2-7	few	TRBV4-3	CASSQDGPSYEQYF	TGCGCCAGCAGCCAAGACGGCCCGTCCTACGAGCAGTACTTC
-	TRBJ1-1	-	TRBV3-1	CASSPRSVKNTEAFF	TGTGCCAGCAGTCCAAGATCTGTGAAGAACACTGAAGCTTTCTTT
-	TRBJ2-2	few	TRBV5-1	CASSPDTVTGELFF	TGCGCCAGCAGCCCGGACACAGTGACCGGGGAGCTGTTTTTT